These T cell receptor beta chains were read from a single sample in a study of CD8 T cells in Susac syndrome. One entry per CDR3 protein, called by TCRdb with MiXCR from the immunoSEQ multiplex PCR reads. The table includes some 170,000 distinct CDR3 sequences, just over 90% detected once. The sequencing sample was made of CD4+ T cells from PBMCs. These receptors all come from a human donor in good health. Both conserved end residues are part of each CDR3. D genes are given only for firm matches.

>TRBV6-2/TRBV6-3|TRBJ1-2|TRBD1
CASSWDSYGYTF
TGTGCCAGCAGTTGGGACAGTTATGGCTACACCTTC
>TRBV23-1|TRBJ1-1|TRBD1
CASILWGFWGQRKEAFF
TGCGCCAGCATTCTATGGGGGTTTTGGGGACAGAGAAAAGAAGCTTTCTTT
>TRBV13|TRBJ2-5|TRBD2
CASSHWGLAGRYQETQYF
TGTGCCAGCAGCCATTGGGGGCTAGCGGGGAGGTACCAAGAGACCCAGTACTTC
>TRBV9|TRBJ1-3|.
CASSVAGYGNTIYF
TGTGCCAGCAGCGTAGCGGGGTACGGAAACACCATATATTTT
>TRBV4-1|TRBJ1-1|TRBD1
CASSHYRGPIMNTEAFF
TGCGCCAGCAGCCATTACAGGGGGCCTATAATGAACACTGAAGCTTTCTTT
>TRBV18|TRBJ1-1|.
CASSPPWGRVNTEAFF
TGTGCCAGCTCACCACCGTGGGGGAGGGTGAACACTGAAGCTTTCTTT
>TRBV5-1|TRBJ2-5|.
CASSLGGTRETQYF
TGCGCCAGCAGCTTGGGGGGGACACGGGAGACCCAGTACTTC
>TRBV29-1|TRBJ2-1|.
CSFGSNEQFF
TGCAGCTTTGGGTCTAATGAGCAGTTCTTC
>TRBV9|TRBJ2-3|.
CASSVVAGTDTQYF
TGTGCCAGCAGCGTAGTAGCGGGCACAGATACGCAGTATTTT
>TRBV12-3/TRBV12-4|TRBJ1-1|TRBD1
CASTRDRMAEAFF
TGTGCCAGCACCAGGGACAGGATGGCTGAAGCTTTCTTT
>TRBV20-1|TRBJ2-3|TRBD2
CSASFASGADTQYF
TGCAGTGCTAGTTTTGCTAGCGGGGCAGATACGCAGTATTTT